This T cell receptor beta chain was documented in a study of cytomegalovirus exposure and HLA in healthy donors. Donors counted as nominally healthy when sampled, yet unrecorded immune exposures were likely. V lost 2 bases to trimming and J lost 6 bases; unmatched junction nucleotides: 7. This CDR3 contains 15 residues. Germline loops: CDR1 SGHTA, CDR2 FQGTGA. Primers: 60 Vbeta forward and 13 Jbeta reverse. The data were produced by immunoSEQ multiplex PCR, yet TCRdb's version contains in-frame clones alone and is incomplete. The sample lists 200,000 to 300,000 clones, about three quarters seen once, with about 0.45% in the top ten.

The sample comprised PBMCs. V gene TRBV7-3 combines with J gene TRBJ2-3; 8 bases map to TRBD2. This receptor was identified in a boy aged 5-17 years in good health and CMV-seronegative. CDR3 in amino acids: CASSLQAGATDTQYF. As DNA, the CDR3 is TGTGCCAGCAGCTTACAAGCGGGGGCCACCGATACGCAGTATTTT.